Below are 30 T cell receptor beta chains sequenced from a single sample in a study of OX40 agonist ivuxolimab in advanced cancers. Produced via immunoSEQ multiplex PCR; TCRdb's table is partial and in-frame only. The sample carries more than 55,000 clones, around 90% recorded once. Material: CD4+ or CD8+ T cells sorted from blood, obtained in a trial of the OX40 agonist ivuxolimab. The receptors originated from an adult with an advanced solid tumor such as melanoma, head and neck, liver or kidney cancer.

The J gene is TRBJ2-3, the V gene TRBV21-1; TRBD2, the table's D call, was not compared with the DNA. TRBV21-1 is marked as a pseudogene. The CDR3 totals 15 residues. The CDR3 region is CASSPGAQSTDTQYF. CDR3 nucleotides: TGTGCCAGCAGCCCCGGAGCTCAGAGCACAGATACGCAGTATTTT.

The chain links TRBV9 to TRBJ2-7; D could derive from TRBD1 or TRBD2 (5 bases each). The CDR3 loop spans 14 amino acids. Germline V gene lookup returns CDR1 SGDLS and CDR2 YYNGEE. V lost 2 bases and J lost 0, with 9 bases in between. The CDR3 here is CASSVWGSSYEQYF. Here the CDR3 DNA reads TGTGCCAGCAGCGTTTGGGGGAGCTCCTACGAGCAGTACTTC.

The chain combines TRBV18 with TRBJ1-5; tentative D call: TRBD1 (6 bases). In germline, CDR1 is KGHSH, CDR2 LQKENI. The CDR3 is 16 amino acids. Trimming shortened V by 2 bases and J by 5 bases, and 16 bases separated the two germline ends. The CDR3 reads CASSPRGDNGYQPQHF. The CDR3 nucleotides read TGTGCCAGCTCACCAAGAGGGGACAATGGGTATCAGCCCCAGCATTTT.

The rearrangement uses TRBV28 and TRBJ2-3, with D unresolved. CDR1 and CDR2 from the germline V gene are MDHEN and SYDVKM. This CDR3 is 12 amino acids long. V was pared by 4 bases and J by 7 bases, with 9 bases between. The CDR3 is CASSSVLYTQYF. CDR3 nucleotide sequence: TGTGCCAGCAGTTCGGTGCTGTATACGCAGTATTTT.

The V and J genes are TRBV18 and TRBJ2-1; 11 bases map to TRBD2. In germline, CDR1 is KGHSH, CDR2 LQKENI. This CDR3 has 15 residues. The J segment lost 7 bases and the V segment lost 4 bases, leaving 6 bases of the junction unmatched. CDR3 coding DNA: TGTGCCAGCTCACAAACTAGCGGGAGAATAAATGAGCAGTTCTTC. Its translation: CASSQTSGRINEQFF.

The V call is TRBV6-5, the J call TRBJ1-2; D remains unclear. Germline lookup yields CDR1 MNHEY and CDR2 SVGAGI. This CDR3 region has 15 residues. V was cut by 2 bases and J by 2 bases, with 12 bases left in between. The CDR3 is CASSYRRQGNYGYTF. DNA of the CDR3: TGTGCCAGCAGTTACAGGAGACAAGGGAACTATGGCTACACCTTC.

The chain has TRBV27 and TRBJ2-1; no reliable D call. V lost 5 bases and J 10 bases, leaving 27 bases between the germline ends. The germline V gene encodes CDR1 MNHEY and CDR2 SMNVEV (reference sequence). The CDR3 covers 17 residues. The CDR3 region is CASSGVGSSFGLLEQFF. CDR3 coding DNA: TGTGCCAGCAGTGGGGTGGGGTCGAGTTTTGGGCTATTGGAGCAGTTCTTC.

The rearrangement uses TRBV4-2 and TRBJ2-7, with 7 bases aligning to TRBD2. The CDR3 runs 16 residues. J gave up 2 bases and V 1 base, and 8 bases lay outside the gene matches. CDR1 and CDR2 from the germline V gene are LGHNA and YNFKEQ. Here the CDR3 DNA reads TGTGCCAGCAGCCAAGGCCCACGGGGAGGGCCCTACGAGCAGTACTTC. Its translation is CASSQGPRGGPYEQYF.

This sequence joins TRBV5-4 and TRBJ2-3; maybe TRBD2 (5 bases). CDR1 and CDR2 from the germline V gene are SGHNT and YYREEE (reference sequence). The CDR3 spans 14 residues. The V end was cut by 4 bases, the J end by 4 bases, with 13 bases between. The CDR3 loop reads CASSHGKRADTQYF. In nucleotides, the CDR3 is TGTGCCAGCAGCCACGGGAAGAGAGCAGATACGCAGTATTTT.

The chain has TRBV7-3 and TRBJ2-2; D is uncertain. V lost 5 bases and J lost 8, with 9 bases in between. CDR3 size: 12 residues. Germline-derived CDR1 and CDR2 are SGHTA and FQGTGA. The CDR3 DNA reads as TGTGCCAGCAGCCTCCCTCCTGGGGAGCTGTTTTTT. It encodes CASSLPPGELFF.

This chain uses TRBV6-1 with TRBJ2-4; D is possibly TRBD1 or TRBD2 (6 bases each). The V and J ends lost 1 base and 8 bases respectively, with 15 bases between them. CDR3 length equals 15 residues. Germline CDR1 is MNHNS and CDR2 is SASEGT. The CDR3 protein is CASSEGGAIYHIQYF. CDR3 nucleotide sequence: TGTGCCAGCAGTGAAGGGGGGGCGATATATCACATTCAGTACTTC.

The chain uses TRBV10-3 and TRBJ1-5; 11 nucleotides match TRBD1. The CDR3 totals 18 residues. Germline CDR1 ENHRY, CDR2 SYGVKD. Trimming at V came to 8 bases and at J to 1 base, leaving 13 bases not matched to a gene. As DNA, the CDR3 is TGTGCCATCGCCGCCGGGACAGGGGGTATTGGCAGCAATCAGCCCCAGCATTTT. Translation gives CAIAAGTGGIGSNQPQHF.

This clone came up a few times. The chain employs TRBV6-5 and TRBJ2-4; D possibly corresponds to TRBD2 (5 bases). Germline lookup yields CDR1 MNHEY and CDR2 SVGAGI. The CDR3 length is 14 residues. V lost 0 bases to trimming and J lost 15 bases, with 18 bases between them. CDR3 nucleotide sequence: TGTGCCAGCAGTTACTCCTGGACGAGTGAGGGTCTGTACTTC. Translation gives CASSYSWTSEGLYF.

The V gene is TRBV28, the J gene TRBJ2-7; 10 nucleotides align to TRBD1. The V and J ends lost 6 bases and 0 bases, in that order; junction bases with no gene match: 5. Germline loops: CDR1 MDHEN, CDR2 SYDVKM. This CDR3 has 15 residues. CDR3 sequence reads: CASRETGGRSYEQYF. CDR3 coding DNA: TGTGCCAGCAGGGAGACAGGGGGCCGCTCCTACGAGCAGTACTTC.

This sequence joins TRBV28 and TRBJ1-4, with D possibly matching TRBD1 (5 bases). Germline CDR1 is MDHEN and CDR2 is SYDVKM. V lost 2 bases to trimming and J lost 0 bases, with 10 bases between them. This CDR3 has 16 residues. CDR3 nucleotides: TGTGCCAGCAGTTTAGCCTCGGGGGCAACTAATGAAAAACTGTTTTTT. It yields the protein CASSLASGATNEKLFF. The variable domain in full, completed from reference TRBV28 and TRBJ1-4, reads DVKVTQSSRYLVKRTGEKVFLECVQDMDHENMFWYRQDPGLGLRLIYFSYDVKMKEKGDIPEGYSVSREKKERFSLILESASTNQTSMYLCASSLASGATNEKLFFGSGTQLSVL.

The chain joins TRBV11-2 to TRBJ2-1, with 10 bases aligning to TRBD2. CDR1 SGHAT and CDR2 FQNNGV come from the germline V gene. With 1 base clipped from V and 6 bases from J, the junction kept 12 bases outside the gene matches. The CDR3 is 18 amino acids. The CDR3: CASSLVGGLAGVVNEQFF. DNA for the CDR3: TGTGCCAGCAGCTTAGTGGGCGGTCTAGCGGGAGTAGTCAATGAGCAGTTCTTC.

The chain links TRBV6-6 to TRBJ1-4, with D possibly TRBD1 on 5 matching bases. From germline, CDR1 is MNHNY and CDR2 SVGAGI (reference sequence). The germline V and J ends were trimmed by 7 bases and 8 bases, with 17 bases remaining between them. The length of the CDR3 is 14 residues. This CDR3 reads CASTRARENEKLFF. The CDR3 nucleotides read TGTGCCAGCACCCGAGCCAGGGAAAACGAAAAACTGTTTTTT.

The chain recombines TRBV7-2 with TRBJ2-2; tentative D call: TRBD2 (5 bases). The germline V gene encodes CDR1 SGHTA and CDR2 FQGNSA. Trimming removed 1 base from V and 8 bases from J, with 14 bases in between. There are 15 residues in the CDR3. The chain's CDR3 is CASSLEVARGGELFF. The CDR3 region has the DNA TGTGCCAGCAGCTTAGAGGTAGCAAGAGGGGGGGAGCTGTTTTTT.

The chain has TRBV7-2 and TRBJ1-5; possible D gene TRBD1, 5 bases. The CDR3 runs to 13 residues. Deletions cut 1 base from V and 15 bases from J, with 16 bases between. Germline CDR1 is SGHTA and CDR2 is FQGNSA. The CDR3 sequence: CASSLDAGREGHF. The CDR3 DNA sequence: TGTGCCAGCAGCTTAGATGCGGGCAGGGAGGGGCATTTT.

V and J are TRBV5-1 and TRBJ1-1; no clear D gene. The ends were cut back, 3 bases at V and 1 base at J, with 19 bases in the middle. The CDR3 consists of 17 residues. The germline CDR1 and CDR2 sequences are SGHRS and YFSETQ. CDR3 nucleotide sequence: TGCGCCAGCAGCTCCCTTCTCGGACCTTCACAGAACACTGAAGCTTTCTTT. Protein: CASSSLLGPSQNTEAFF.

The genes are TRBV4-1 and TRBJ2-1; TRBD1 matches 9 bases. Germline CDR1 is MGHRA and CDR2 is YSYEKL. V was clipped by 4 bases and J by 6 bases; unmatched bases: 7. The CDR3 totals 15 residues. CDR3 bases: TGCGCCAGCAGCCGGGGGACAGGGTCTCGCAATGAGCAGTTCTTC. It yields the protein CASSRGTGSRNEQFF.

The chain has TRBV6-1 and TRBJ1-5; D gene ambiguous. The CDR3 length is 16 residues. V lost 3 bases and J lost 2, with 14 bases in between. The germline V gene encodes CDR1 MNHNS and CDR2 SASEGT. The CDR3 sequence is CASSDGAAGGNQPQHF. The CDR3 DNA reads TGTGCCAGCAGTGACGGAGCGGCCGGAGGCAATCAGCCCCAGCATTTT.

The J gene is TRBJ2-2, the V gene TRBV2; the match to TRBD1 covers 8 bases. The CDR3 has 14 amino acids. Trimming took 4 bases from V and 3 from J; bases not matched to a gene: 1. CDR1 SNHLY and CDR2 FYNNEI come from the germline V gene. DNA for the CDR3: TGTGCCAGCAGTGCGACAGGGGACACCGGGGAGCTGTTTTTT. Residues: CASSATGDTGELFF.

This chain uses TRBV11-2 with TRBJ2-7; TRBD1 agrees at 8 bases. CDR1 is SGHAT and CDR2 is FQNNGV in the germline V gene. This CDR3 contains 14 residues. Trimming removed 1 base from V and 5 bases from J; junction bases left unmatched: 4. This CDR3 is CASSLGQDRDEQYF. The DNA of the CDR3 is TGTGCCAGCAGCTTAGGACAGGACAGGGACGAGCAGTACTTC. Variable domain in full (rest from reference TRBV11-2 and TRBJ2-7): EAGVAQSPRYKIIEKRQSVAFWCNPISGHATLYWYQQILGQGPKLLIQFQNNGVVDDSQLPKDRFSAERLKGVDSTLKIQPAKLEDSAVYLCASSLGQDRDEQYFGPGTRLTVT.

CDR3 loop: CASSPGTSDYNEQFF. In DNA form, the CDR3 reads TGCGCCAGCAGCCCGGGGACTAGCGATTACAATGAGCAGTTCTTC. V gene TRBV5-1 combines with J gene TRBJ2-1, with 10 bases matching TRBD2. From germline, CDR1 is SGHRS and CDR2 YFSETQ. Unmatched junction bases numbered 5, after V lost 4 bases and J lost 4 bases. The CDR3 consists of 15 residues. Variable domain in full (rest from reference TRBV5-1 and TRBJ2-1): KAGVTQTPRYLIKTRGQQVTLSCSPISGHRSVSWYQQTPGQGLQFLFEYFSETQRNKGNFPGRFSGRQFSNSRSEMNVSTLELGDSALYLCASSPGTSDYNEQFFGPGTRLTVL.

A remark on this clone: At one boundary the junction diverges from the germline segment, which might be a read error. The rearrangement joins TRBV7-7 to TRBJ2-1, with 7 bases aligning to TRBD1. The CDR3 sequence is 13 residues long. CDR1 SSHAT and CDR2 FNYEAQ come from the germline V gene (reference sequence). In DNA, the CDR3 is TGTGCTAGCAGCCAACAGGGGTGGAATGAGCAGTTCTTC. It encodes CASSQQGWNEQFF.

This clone was recorded only once. The chain uses TRBV5-8 and TRBJ2-1; D is possibly TRBD2 (5 bases). V lost 0 bases and J 4 bases, leaving 14 bases between the germline ends. Germline V CDR1 and CDR2: SGHTS, YDEGEE. This CDR3 is built from 16 residues. The CDR3 DNA is TGTGCCAGCAGCTTGGGAAGAGCGGCCCCTTACAATGAGCAGTTCTTC. It yields the protein CASSLGRAAPYNEQFF.

This clone was picked up one time. The V and J genes are TRBV7-2 and TRBJ2-7; TRBD1 matches at 7 bases. Germline lookup yields CDR1 SGHTA and CDR2 FQGNSA. CDR3 size: 15 residues. V lost 5 bases to trimming and J lost 4 bases; unmatched junction nucleotides: 11. The CDR3 reads CASSVDRAVPYEQYF. The CDR3 region has the DNA TGTGCCAGCAGCGTCGACAGGGCCGTCCCATACGAGCAGTACTTC.

This chain links TRBV28 with TRBJ2-4, with D possibly matching TRBD1 (6 bases). CDR3 size: 13 residues. V lost 7 bases and J 8 bases, leaving 15 bases between the germline ends. Germline loops: CDR1 MDHEN, CDR2 SYDVKM. CDR3 DNA sequence: TGTGCCAGCAACGTACAGGGTCTAGACATTCAGTACTTC. It codes for CASNVQGLDIQYF.

Details on this clone: Sequence at one end of the junction differs from germline and may be a read error. J is TRBJ2-5 and V is TRBV29-1; TRBD2 aligns across 11 bases. The CDR3 sequence is 12 residues long. Germline V gene lookup returns CDR1 SQVTM and CDR2 ANQGSEA. The CDR3 nucleotides read TGCAGCGTTGAGGCCCTTAGCGGGAGGGCCGACTTC. It codes for CSVEALSGRADF.